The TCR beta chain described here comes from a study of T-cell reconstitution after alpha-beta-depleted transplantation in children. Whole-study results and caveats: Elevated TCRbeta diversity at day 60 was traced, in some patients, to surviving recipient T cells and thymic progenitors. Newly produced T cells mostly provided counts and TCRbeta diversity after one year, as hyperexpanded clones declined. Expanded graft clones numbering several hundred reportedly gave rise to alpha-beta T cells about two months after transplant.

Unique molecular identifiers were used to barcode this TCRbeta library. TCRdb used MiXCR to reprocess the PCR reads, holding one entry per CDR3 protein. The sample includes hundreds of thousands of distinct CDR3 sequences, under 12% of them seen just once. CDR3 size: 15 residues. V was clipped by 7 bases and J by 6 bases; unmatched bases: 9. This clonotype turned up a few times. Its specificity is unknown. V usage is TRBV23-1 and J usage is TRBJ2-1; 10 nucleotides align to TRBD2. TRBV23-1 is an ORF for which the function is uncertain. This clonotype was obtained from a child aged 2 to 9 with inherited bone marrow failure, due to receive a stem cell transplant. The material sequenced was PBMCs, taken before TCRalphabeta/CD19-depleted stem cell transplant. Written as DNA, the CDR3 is TGCGCCAGCACGGCCCCACTAGCGGGGATCAATGAGCAGTTCTTC. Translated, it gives CASTAPLAGINEQFF.